The 13 T cell receptor beta chains listed next were all sequenced from one sample in a study of cytomegalovirus exposure and HLA in healthy donors. The PCR ran on 60 Vbeta and 13 Jbeta primers. Assay used: immunoSEQ multiplex PCR; TCRdb lists only in-frame clones, some missing. The repertoire holds about 93,000 clones, around 80% seen once, with 5.5% to 8% in the top ten. Input material: PBMCs. These receptors all stem from a man aged 25-40 years in good health and CMV-seronegative.

This chain links TRBV18 with TRBJ2-3, with 11 bases identical to TRBD2. Germline values: CDR1 KGHSH, CDR2 LQKENI. The V and J ends lost 1 base and 2 bases, in that order; junction bases with no gene match: 5. This CDR3 has 17 residues. The CDR3 DNA reads TGTGCCAGCTCACCACGGACTAGCGGGTACAACACAGATACGCAGTATTTT. This gives the protein CASSPRTSGYNTDTQYF.

The rearrangement links TRBV10-1 to TRBJ2-3; D call uncertain. The length of the CDR3 is 14 residues. Germline CDR1 WNHNN, CDR2 SYGVQD (reference sequence). The germline V and J ends were trimmed by 0 bases and 4 bases, with 8 bases remaining between them. The CDR3 spells CASSESNIPDTQYF. The DNA of the CDR3 is TGCGCCAGCAGTGAGTCGAACATCCCAGATACGCAGTATTTT.

The chain is built from TRBV29-1 and TRBJ2-3; TRBD2 aligns across 9 bases. V lost 0 bases to trimming and J lost 6 bases; unmatched junction nucleotides: 7. This CDR3 spans 15 amino acids. CDR1 SQVTM and CDR2 ANQGSEA come from the germline V gene. The CDR3 nucleotides read TGCAGCGTTGAAGAGCGGGGGGGCCGGTGGGATACGCAGTATTTT. Translated, it gives CSVEERGGRWDTQYF.

The chain uses TRBV7-9 and TRBJ2-1, with TRBD2 matching over 12 bases. Germline assignment: CDR1 SEHNR and CDR2 FQNEAQ (reference sequence). J gave up 0 bases and V 9 bases, and 3 bases lay outside the gene matches. This CDR3 has 15 residues. The CDR3 loop is CASETSGGSYNEQFF. In nucleotides, the CDR3 is TGTGCCAGTGAGACTAGCGGGGGCTCCTACAATGAGCAGTTCTTC.

This chain joins TRBV7-2 and TRBJ1-1; no clear D. Germline loops: CDR1 SGHTA, CDR2 FQGNSA. This CDR3 spans 14 amino acids. Trimming removed 1 base at V and 4 bases at J, with 10 bases between. CDR3: CASSLGYLTTEAFF. CDR3 nucleotides: TGTGCCAGCAGCTTAGGGTACTTAACCACTGAAGCTTTCTTT.

This chain connects TRBV20-1 to TRBJ2-3, with D perhaps matching TRBD2 (5 bases). The CDR3 contains 11 residues. The V gene lost 8 bases and the J gene lost 6 bases, with 12 bases spanning the gap. The germline CDR1 and CDR2 sequences are DFQATT and SNEGSKA (reference sequence). DNA of the CDR3: TGCAGTCCTCGGGAACCGGATACGCAGTATTTT. Protein product: CSPREPDTQYF.

The chain combines TRBV30 with TRBJ2-1; 8 bases fit TRBD2. V lost 1 base to trimming and J lost 6 bases; unmatched junction nucleotides: 5. Germline V gene sequence: CDR1 GTSNPN, CDR2 SVGIG (reference sequence). The CDR3 is made up of 14 amino acids. CDR3 sequence (DNA): TGTGCCTGGAGTGGAGCGGGAGCTCTCAATGAGCAGTTCTTC. Its translation: CAWSGAGALNEQFF. The whole variable domain, remainder taken from reference TRBV30 and TRBJ2-1, is SQTIHQWPATLVQPVGSPLSLECTVEGTSNPNLYWYRQAAGRGLQLLFYSVGIGQISSEVPQNLSASRPQDRQFILSSKKLLLSDSGFYLCAWSGAGALNEQFFGPGTRLTVL.

CDR3 amino acids: CASRGGLQGATYEQYF. CDR3 bases: TGCGCCAGCAGGGGTGGATTACAGGGGGCGACCTACGAGCAGTACTTC. The chain uses TRBV5-1 and TRBJ2-7; 9 bases align to TRBD1. CDR1 and CDR2 from the germline V gene are SGHRS and YFSETQ. The CDR3 is 16 residues long. With V trimmed by 5 bases and J by 2 bases, 11 bases remained unmatched.

The chain links TRBV4-2 to TRBJ2-5; possibly TRBD1 for D (5 bases). Trimming cost V 3 bases and J 4 bases, with 15 bases left between them. Per germline, CDR1 LGHNA and CDR2 YNFKEQ. The CDR3 is made up of 15 amino acids. Here the CDR3 DNA reads TGTGCCAGCAGCCAGGAAAGGGGCATAGGAGAGACCCAGTACTTC. It translates to CASSQERGIGETQYF.

In this sample, this clone turned up a few times. The CDR3 nucleotides are TGTGCCAGCTCCAGGGTTAACACTGAAGCTTTCTTT. It codes for CASSRVNTEAFF. J is TRBJ1-1 and V is TRBV11-2; D perhaps matches TRBD1 (5 bases). This CDR3 is 12 amino acids long. The V end lost 8 bases, the J end lost 2 bases, and 9 bases lay between the germline ends. Germline V gene data show CDR1 as SGHAT and CDR2 as FQNNGV.

The rearrangement uses TRBV7-8 and TRBJ1-6, with TRBD1 identical over 8 bases. CDR1 and CDR2 (germline): SGHVS, FQNEAQ. The CDR3 has 15 residues. V trimming: 3 bases; J trimming: 16 bases; junction bases outside the gene matches: 14. The CDR3 here is CASSFSGTTGGSLHF. As DNA, the CDR3 is TGTGCCAGCAGCTTTTCCGGGACAACAGGGGGTTCTCTCCACTTT.

The genes are TRBV7-8 and TRBJ1-3, with 7 bases identical to TRBD1. Unmatched junction bases numbered 17, after V lost 3 bases and J lost 0 bases. Looked up from germline, CDR1 is SGHVS and CDR2 is FQNEAQ. CDR3 size: 20 residues. The CDR3 spells CASSFSLAPSDRDSGNTIYF. The DNA for the CDR3 is TGTGCCAGCAGCTTTTCACTTGCCCCCTCCGACAGGGACTCTGGAAACACCATATATTTT.

This rearrangement joins TRBV5-1 to TRBJ2-7; unclear D gene. The CDR3 consists of 15 residues. Trimming removed 1 base from V and 2 bases from J, with 13 bases in between. Per germline, CDR1 SGHRS and CDR2 YFSETQ. For the CDR3, the DNA is TGCGCCAGCAGCTTGAATCCGGAGCGCACCTACGAGCAGTACTTC. Translating gives CASSLNPERTYEQYF. The variable domain in full, with the rest retrieved from reference TRBV5-1 and TRBJ2-7, is KAGVTQTPRYLIKTRGQQVTLSCSPISGHRSVSWYQQTPGQGLQFLFEYFSETQRNKGNFPGRFSGRQFSNSRSEMNVSTLELGDSALYLCASSLNPERTYEQYFGPGTRLTVT.